One sample yielded the 3 T cell receptor beta chains listed below, sequenced in a study of blood T cell repertoires in COVID-19. Sequencing used immunoSEQ multiplex PCR; TCRdb keeps in-frame clones, though not all of them. Here the sample spans some 150,000 clones, approximately 87% being singletons. What was sequenced was PBMCs or T cells enriched from blood (not recorded which). The source of these receptors is a woman aged 25 to 45 with acute COVID-19.

The chain couples TRBV2 to TRBJ2-7; a weak D match, TRBD1 (7 bases). V was trimmed by 6 bases and J by 6 bases, leaving 18 bases between them. Germline V CDR1 and CDR2: SNHLY, FYNNEI. CDR3 length: 14 amino acids. CDR3 residues: CASSEQGDWGEQYF. In nucleotides, the CDR3 is TGTGCCAGCAGCGAGCAGGGGGACTGGGGCGAGCAGTACTTC.

This clone has only one observation. The V call is TRBV7-2, the J call TRBJ1-2, with D possibly matching TRBD1 (5 bases). From germline, CDR1 is SGHTA and CDR2 FQGNSA. The CDR3 covers 14 residues. V was trimmed by 5 bases and J by 5 bases, leaving 15 bases between them. This CDR3 is CASSPAGDRYGYTF. CDR3 coding DNA: TGTGCCAGCAGCCCCGCGGGGGATAGGTATGGCTACACCTTC.

V is TRBV7-2 and J is TRBJ2-7; D is undetermined. Per the germline V gene, CDR1 is SGHTA and CDR2 is FQGNSA. CDR3 length equals 13 residues. The ends were cut back, 6 bases at V and 3 bases at J, with 12 bases in the middle. The CDR3 DNA sequence: TGTGCCAGCAGACGTGGGCCCCTCTACGAGCAGTACTTC. It yields the protein CASRRGPLYEQYF.